The rows below give T cell receptor beta chains drawn from one sample of a study of vaccination effects on CD4 cells after COVID-19. Profiled with immunoSEQ multiplex PCR; TCRdb holds only in-frame clones, not every one. The repertoire holds approximately 50,000 clones, 75% to 85% seen once, with 5% to 7% in the top ten. Their antigen targets remain unknown. The material was CD4+ T cells from PBMCs cultured with HCoV-OC43 spike peptides, obtained before COVID-19 vaccination. The source is a human donor who received a COVID-19 vaccine. The CDR3 runs from the conserved cysteine through the conserved F or W. D genes are given only for firm matches. Some rows have no size entry. The others give once, few or many, or a class for an expanded clone.

TRBD1	TRBV29-1	-	TRBJ2-2	TGCAGCGCCGGACAGGGGTTAGCCGGGGAGCTGTTTTTT	CSAGQGLAGELFF
TRBD1	TRBV6-5	few	TRBJ1-6	TGTGCCAGCAGAATCGGGACAGATAATTCACCCCTCCACTTT	CASRIGTDNSPLHF
-	TRBV6-5	-	TRBJ1-1	TGTGCCAGCAGTTATCCCACCCCCGGGGCTGAAGCTTTCTTT	CASSYPTPGAEAFF
-	TRBV5-6	once	TRBJ1-2	TGTGCCAGCAGCGAGGGACCAAAGGAGTATGGCTACACCTTC	CASSEGPKEYGYTF
TRBD1	TRBV6-5	-	TRBJ2-2	TGTGCCAGCACCGCGGACAGGGGAAGTACCGGGGAGCTGTTTTTT	CASTADRGSTGELFF
TRBD2	TRBV15	-	TRBJ2-3	TGTGCCACCAGCAGAGGTGGTGTCAGCGGGGGGAGGACAGATACGCAGTATTTT	CATSRGGVSGGRTDTQYF
TRBD2	TRBV6-5	-	TRBJ2-5	TGTGCCAGCAGCCTAGCGGGGGGCCAAGAGACCCAGTACTTC	CASSLAGGQETQYF
-	TRBV27	-	TRBJ2-1	TGTGCCAGCAGTGAAGTGGGGGCCTACAATGAGCAGTTCTTC	CASSEVGAYNEQFF
TRBD2	TRBV7-2	-	TRBJ2-1	TGTGCCAGCAGCTTAAGACCCCGGGACTATTCCTACAATGAGCAGTTCTTC	CASSLRPRDYSYNEQFF
-	TRBV25-1	-	TRBJ2-1	TGTGCCAGCAGTGACCGGACGGTCTCCTACAATGAGCAGTTCTTC	CASSDRTVSYNEQFF
-	TRBV27	-	TRBJ1-2	TGTGCCAGCAGGTCTTGGGACACAGGCTACACCTTC	CASRSWDTGYTF
-	TRBV27	once	TRBJ1-5	TGTGCCAGCAGTTTCGGGGGATATAGCAATCAGCCCCAGCATTTT	CASSFGGYSNQPQHF
TRBD1	TRBV19	-	TRBJ1-2	TGTGCCAGTAGTGAGACAGGGATGAAAAACTATGGCTACACCTTC	CASSETGMKNYGYTF
TRBD2	TRBV29-1	once	TRBJ2-2	TGCAGCGCTCATCTTGGGACTAGCTCGGGCACCGGGGAGCTGTTTTTT	CSAHLGTSSGTGELFF
TRBD2	TRBV7-3	few	TRBJ2-1	TGTGCCAGCAGCTCCTCTAGCGGGAGCAACAATGAGCAGTTCTTC	CASSSSSGSNNEQFF
-	TRBV5-1	-	TRBJ2-3	TGCGCCAGCAGCTTGTACTGGGTTACAGATACGCAGTATTTT	CASSLYWVTDTQYF
TRBD1	TRBV11-3	few	TRBJ2-2	TGTGCCAGCAGCTTAGGACAGGGCTGGACCGGGGAGCTGTTTTTT	CASSLGQGWTGELFF
-	TRBV6-2/TRBV6-3	-	TRBJ1-5	TGTGCCAGCAGTTACTCGAGTGCGGGAGGGTCGGAGCCCCAGCATTTT	CASSYSSAGGSEPQHF
-	TRBV18	few	TRBJ2-1	TGTGCCAGCTCACCCATTAGTGGCGAGCAGTTCTTC	CASSPISGEQFF
-	TRBV24-1	-	TRBJ2-5	TGTGCCACCCGTTCTCCGGTTCAAGAGACCCAGTACTTC	CATRSPVQETQYF
-	TRBV5-5	-	TRBJ2-5	TGTGCCAGCAGCTTGATGGGTGCAGAGACCCAGTACTTC	CASSLMGAETQYF
-	TRBV24-1	-	TRBJ1-1	TGTGCCACCAGTGACCCGACAGGTGGGAACACTGAAGCTTTCTTT	CATSDPTGGNTEAFF
-	TRBV29-1	-	TRBJ2-1	TGCAGCGGCCGAAGCACGGCAAACAGCTACAATGAGCAGTTCTTC	CSGRSTANSYNEQFF
-	TRBV7-8	-	TRBJ2-3	TGTGCCAGCAGCTCCGGGGTTACGCAGTATTTT	CASSSGVTQYF
-	TRBV5-1	once	TRBJ1-5	TGCGCCAGCAGCTTGGGACAGAAGAATCAGCCCCAGCATTTT	CASSLGQKNQPQHF
TRBD1	TRBV11-2	-	TRBJ1-1	TGTGCCAGCAGCTTCCCGGGACAGACAGCAGAGGCTTTCTTT	CASSFPGQTAEAFF
-	TRBV7-2	few	TRBJ1-2	TGTGCCAGCAGCGCCGACCAGTTTGGCTACACCTTC	CASSADQFGYTF
TRBD1	TRBV6-5	-	TRBJ2-1	TGTGCCAGCAGGGACAGGGGTTCCTACAATGAGCAGTTCTTC	CASRDRGSYNEQFF
TRBD1	TRBV5-6	-	TRBJ1-5	TGTGCCAGCAGCTTGGCACAGGGGGCTGGACAGCCCCAGCATTTT	CASSLAQGAGQPQHF